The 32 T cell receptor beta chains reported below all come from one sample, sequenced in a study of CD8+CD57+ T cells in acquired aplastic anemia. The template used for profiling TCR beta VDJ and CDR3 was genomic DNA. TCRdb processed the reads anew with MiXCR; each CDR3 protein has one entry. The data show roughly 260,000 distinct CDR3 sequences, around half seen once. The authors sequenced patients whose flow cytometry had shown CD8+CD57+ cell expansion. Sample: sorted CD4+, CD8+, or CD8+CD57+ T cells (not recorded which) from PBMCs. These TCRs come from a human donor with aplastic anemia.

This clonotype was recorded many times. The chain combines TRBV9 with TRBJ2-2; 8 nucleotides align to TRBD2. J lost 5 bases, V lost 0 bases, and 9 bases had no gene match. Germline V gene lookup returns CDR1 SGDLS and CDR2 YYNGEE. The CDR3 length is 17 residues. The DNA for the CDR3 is TGTGCCAGCAGCGTAGGGTCAGCGGGGGCGTCGACCGGGGAGCTGTTTTTT. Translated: CASSVGSAGASTGELFF.

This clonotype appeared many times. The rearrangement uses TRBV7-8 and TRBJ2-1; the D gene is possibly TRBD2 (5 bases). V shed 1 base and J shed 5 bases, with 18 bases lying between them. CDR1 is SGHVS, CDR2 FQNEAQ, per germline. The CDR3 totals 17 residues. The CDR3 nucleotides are TGTGCCAGCAGCTTAGGGACTTGGCGGGTTACCAACAATGAGCAGTTCTTC. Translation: CASSLGTWRVTNNEQFF.

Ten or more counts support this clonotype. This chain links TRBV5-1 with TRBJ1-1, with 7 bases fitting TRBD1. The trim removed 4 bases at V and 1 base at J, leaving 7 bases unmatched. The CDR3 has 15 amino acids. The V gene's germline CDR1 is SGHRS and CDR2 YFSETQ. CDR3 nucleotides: TGCGCCAGCAGCCCCTACAGGGGAACGAACACTGAAGCTTTCTTT. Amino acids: CASSPYRGTNTEAFF. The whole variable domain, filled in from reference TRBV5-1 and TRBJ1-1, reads KAGVTQTPRYLIKTRGQQVTLSCSPISGHRSVSWYQQTPGQGLQFLFEYFSETQRNKGNFPGRFSGRQFSNSRSEMNVSTLELGDSALYLCASSPYRGTNTEAFFGQGTRLTVV.

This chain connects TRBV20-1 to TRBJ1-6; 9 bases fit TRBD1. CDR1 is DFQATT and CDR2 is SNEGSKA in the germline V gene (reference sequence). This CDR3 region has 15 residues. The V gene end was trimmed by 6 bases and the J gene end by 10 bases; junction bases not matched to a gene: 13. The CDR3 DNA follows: TGCAGTGCGACGGACAGGGGAAGACTAGGATCACCCCTCCACTTT. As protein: CSATDRGRLGSPLHF.

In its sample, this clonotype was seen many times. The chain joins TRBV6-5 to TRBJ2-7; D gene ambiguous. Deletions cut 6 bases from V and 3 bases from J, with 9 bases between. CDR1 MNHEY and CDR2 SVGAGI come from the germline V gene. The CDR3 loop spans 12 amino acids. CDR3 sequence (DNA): TGTGCCAGCAGCTCCGATAGCTACGAGCAGTACTTC. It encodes CASSSDSYEQYF.

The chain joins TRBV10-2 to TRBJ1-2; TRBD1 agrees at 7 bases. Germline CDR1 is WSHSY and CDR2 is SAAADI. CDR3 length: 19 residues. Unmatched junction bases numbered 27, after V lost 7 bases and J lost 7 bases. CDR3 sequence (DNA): TGCGCCAGCAACTTCGACAGGGCCTACGAGGAGGATTCTCGGTCTGGCTACACCTTC. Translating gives CASNFDRAYEEDSRSGYTF.

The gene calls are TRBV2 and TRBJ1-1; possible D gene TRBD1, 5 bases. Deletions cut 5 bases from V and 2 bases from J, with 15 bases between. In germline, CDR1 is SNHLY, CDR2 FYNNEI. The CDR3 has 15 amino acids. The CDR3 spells CASSPRPGTNTEAFF. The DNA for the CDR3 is TGTGCCAGCAGTCCGCGACCGGGGACTAACACTGAAGCTTTCTTT.

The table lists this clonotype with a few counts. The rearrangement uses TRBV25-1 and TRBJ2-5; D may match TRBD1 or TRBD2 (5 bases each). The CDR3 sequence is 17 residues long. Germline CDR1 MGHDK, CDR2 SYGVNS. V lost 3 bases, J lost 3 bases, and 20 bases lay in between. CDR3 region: CASSEGRQSVGEETQYF. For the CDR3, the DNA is TGTGCCAGCAGTGAGGGCCGCCAGTCGGTGGGGGAAGAGACCCAGTACTTC. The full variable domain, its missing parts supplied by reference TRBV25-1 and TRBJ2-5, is EADIYQTPRYLVIGTGKKITLECSQTMGHDKMYWYQQDPGMELHLIHYSYGVNSTEKGDLSSESTVSRIRTEHFPLTLESARPSHTSQYLCASSEGRQSVGEETQYFGPGTRLLVL.

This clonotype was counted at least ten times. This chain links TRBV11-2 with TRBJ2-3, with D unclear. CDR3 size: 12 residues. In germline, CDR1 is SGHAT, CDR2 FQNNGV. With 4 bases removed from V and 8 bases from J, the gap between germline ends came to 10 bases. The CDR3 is CASSSPPGTQYF. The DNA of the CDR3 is TGTGCCAGCAGCTCTCCCCCCGGTACGCAGTATTTT.

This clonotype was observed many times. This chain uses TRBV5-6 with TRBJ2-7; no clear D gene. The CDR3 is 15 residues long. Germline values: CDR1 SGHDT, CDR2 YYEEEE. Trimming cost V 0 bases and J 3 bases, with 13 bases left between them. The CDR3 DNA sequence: TGTGCCAGCAGCTTGGTGGCAGAACGTGGCTACGAGCAGTACTTC. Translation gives CASSLVAERGYEQYF. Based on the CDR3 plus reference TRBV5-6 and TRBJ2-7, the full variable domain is DAGVTQSPTHLIKTRGQQVTLRCSPKSGHDTVSWYQQALGQGPQFIFQYYEEEERQRGNFPDRFSGHQFPNYSSELNVNALLLGDSALYLCASSLVAERGYEQYFGPGTRLTVT.

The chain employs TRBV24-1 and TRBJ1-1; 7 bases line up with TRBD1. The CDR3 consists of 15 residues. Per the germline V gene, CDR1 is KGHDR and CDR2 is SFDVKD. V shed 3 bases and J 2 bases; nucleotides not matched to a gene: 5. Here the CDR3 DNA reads TGTGCCACCAGTGATCCACGGACAGGAAACACTGAAGCTTTCTTT. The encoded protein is CATSDPRTGNTEAFF.

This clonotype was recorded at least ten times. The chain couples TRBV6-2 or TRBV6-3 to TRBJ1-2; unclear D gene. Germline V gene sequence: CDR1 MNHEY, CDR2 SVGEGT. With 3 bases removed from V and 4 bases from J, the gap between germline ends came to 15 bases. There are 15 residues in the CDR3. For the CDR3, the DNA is TGTGCCAGCAGTTATGTCAGTAGTGTACTCTATGGCTACACCTTC. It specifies CASSYVSSVLYGYTF.

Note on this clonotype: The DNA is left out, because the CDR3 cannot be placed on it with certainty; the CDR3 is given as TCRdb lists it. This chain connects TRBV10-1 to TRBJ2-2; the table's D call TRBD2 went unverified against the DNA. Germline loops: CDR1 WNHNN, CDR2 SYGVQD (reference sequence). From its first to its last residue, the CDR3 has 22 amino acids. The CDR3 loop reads CASSDGGPSYEQYFGPGGGLFF.

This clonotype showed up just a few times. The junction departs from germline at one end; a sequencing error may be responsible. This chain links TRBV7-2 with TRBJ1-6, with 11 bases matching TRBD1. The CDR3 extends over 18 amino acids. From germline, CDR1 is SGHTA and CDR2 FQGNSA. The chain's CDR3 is CASSFGTGGLRVNSPLHF. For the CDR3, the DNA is TGCGCCAGCAGCTTCGGGACAGGGGGATTGAGGGTTAATTCACCCCTCCACTTT. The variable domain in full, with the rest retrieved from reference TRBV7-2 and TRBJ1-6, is GAGVSQSPSNKVTEKGKDVELRCDPISGHTALYWYRQSLGQGLEFLIYFQGNSAPDKSGLPSDRFSAERTGGSVSTLTIQRTQQEDSAVYLCASSFGTGGLRVNSPLHFGNGTRLTVT.

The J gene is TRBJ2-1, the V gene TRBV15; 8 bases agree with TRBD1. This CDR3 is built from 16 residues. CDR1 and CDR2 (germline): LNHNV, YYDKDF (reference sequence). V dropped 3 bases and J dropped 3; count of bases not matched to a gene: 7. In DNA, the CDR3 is TGTGCCACCAGCAGGGAACCCGACAGGGGCTACAATGAGCAGTTCTTC. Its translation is CATSREPDRGYNEQFF.

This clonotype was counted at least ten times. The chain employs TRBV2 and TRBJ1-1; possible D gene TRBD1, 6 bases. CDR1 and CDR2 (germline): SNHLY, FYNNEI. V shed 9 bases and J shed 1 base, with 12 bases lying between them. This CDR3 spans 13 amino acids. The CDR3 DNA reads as TGTGCCAGTCTACAGGGATGGAACACTGAAGCTTTCTTT. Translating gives CASLQGWNTEAFF. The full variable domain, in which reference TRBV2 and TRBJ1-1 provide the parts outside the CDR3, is EPEVTQTPSHQVTQMGQEVILRCVPISNHLYFYWYRQILGQKVEFLVSFYNNEISEKSEIFDDQFSVERPDGSNFTLKIRSTKLEDSAMYFCASLQGWNTEAFFGQGTRLTVV.

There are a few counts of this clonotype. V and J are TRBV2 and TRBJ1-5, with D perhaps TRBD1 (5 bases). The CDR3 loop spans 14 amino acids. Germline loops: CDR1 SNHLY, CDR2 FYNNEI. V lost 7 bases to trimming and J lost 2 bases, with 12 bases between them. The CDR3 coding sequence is TGTGCCAGCACCGGGGGTATGGGCAATCAGCCCCAGCATTTT. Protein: CASTGGMGNQPQHF.

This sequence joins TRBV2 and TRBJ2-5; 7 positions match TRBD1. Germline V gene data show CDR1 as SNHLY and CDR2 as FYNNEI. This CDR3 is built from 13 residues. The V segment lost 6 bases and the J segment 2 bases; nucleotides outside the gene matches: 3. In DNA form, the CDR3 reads TGTGCCAGCAGATTACAGGGGCAAGAGACCCAGTACTTC. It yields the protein CASRLQGQETQYF.

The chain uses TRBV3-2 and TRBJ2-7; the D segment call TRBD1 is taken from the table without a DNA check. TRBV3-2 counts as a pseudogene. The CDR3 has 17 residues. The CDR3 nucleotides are TGTGCCAGCAGCCAAGGCCGGACTGGGGAATTAATGTACGAGCAGTACTTC. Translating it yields CASSQGRTGELMYEQYF.

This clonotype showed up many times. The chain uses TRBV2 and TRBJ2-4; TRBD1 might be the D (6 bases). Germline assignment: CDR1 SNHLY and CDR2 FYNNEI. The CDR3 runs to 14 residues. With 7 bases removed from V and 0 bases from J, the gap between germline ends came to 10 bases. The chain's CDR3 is CASTGDIAKNIQYF. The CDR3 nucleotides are TGTGCCAGCACCGGGGACATAGCCAAAAACATTCAGTACTTC.

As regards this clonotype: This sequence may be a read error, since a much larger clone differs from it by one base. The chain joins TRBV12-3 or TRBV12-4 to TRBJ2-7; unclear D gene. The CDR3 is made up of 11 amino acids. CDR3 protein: CAGSLTGEQYF. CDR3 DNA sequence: TGTGCCGGCAGTTTGACTGGGGAGCAGTACTTC.

DNA of the CDR3: TGTGCCAGCAGCCAAAAATACGTAGGGTACTTC. Translating it yields CASSQKYVGYF. The chain links TRBV7-3 to TRBJ2-7; D remains unclear. The CDR3 contains 11 residues. Germline V gene lookup returns CDR1 SGHTA and CDR2 FQGTGA. The V end was cut by 5 bases, the J end by 12 bases, with 14 bases between.

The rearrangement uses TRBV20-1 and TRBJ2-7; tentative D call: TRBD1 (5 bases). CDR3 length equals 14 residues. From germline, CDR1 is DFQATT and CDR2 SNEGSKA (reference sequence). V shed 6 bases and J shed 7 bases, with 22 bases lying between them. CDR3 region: CSAATRIRVNEQYF. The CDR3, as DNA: TGCAGTGCAGCCACCAGGATCAGGGTAAATGAGCAGTACTTC.

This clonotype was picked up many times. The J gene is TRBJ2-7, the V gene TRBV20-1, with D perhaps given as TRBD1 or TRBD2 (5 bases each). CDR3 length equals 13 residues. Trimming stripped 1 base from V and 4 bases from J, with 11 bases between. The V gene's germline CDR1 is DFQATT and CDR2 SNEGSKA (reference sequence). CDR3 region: CSARAGRLYEQYF. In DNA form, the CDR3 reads TGCAGTGCTAGAGCGGGACGATTGTACGAGCAGTACTTC.

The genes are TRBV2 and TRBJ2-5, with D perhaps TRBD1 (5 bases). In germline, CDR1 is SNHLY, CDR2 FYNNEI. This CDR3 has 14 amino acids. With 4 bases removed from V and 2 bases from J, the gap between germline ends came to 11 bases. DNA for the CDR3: TGTGCCAGCAGTGGCCAGGGCTTTCAAGAGACCCAGTACTTC. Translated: CASSGQGFQETQYF. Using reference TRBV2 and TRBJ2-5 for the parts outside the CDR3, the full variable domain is EPEVTQTPSHQVTQMGQEVILRCVPISNHLYFYWYRQILGQKVEFLVSFYNNEISEKSEIFDDQFSVERPDGSNFTLKIRSTKLEDSAMYFCASSGQGFQETQYFGPGTRLLVL.

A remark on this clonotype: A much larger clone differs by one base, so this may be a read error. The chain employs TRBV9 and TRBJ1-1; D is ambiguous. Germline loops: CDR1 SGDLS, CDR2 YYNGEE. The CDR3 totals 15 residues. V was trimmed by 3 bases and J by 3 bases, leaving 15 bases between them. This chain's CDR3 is CASSAGEILHTEAFF. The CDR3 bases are TGTGCCAGCAGCGCGGGAGAGATATTGCACACTGAAGCTTTCTTT.

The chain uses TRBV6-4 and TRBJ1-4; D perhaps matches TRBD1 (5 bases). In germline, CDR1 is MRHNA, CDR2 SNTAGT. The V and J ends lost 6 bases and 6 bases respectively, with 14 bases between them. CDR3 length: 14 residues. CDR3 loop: CASSGGTGDEKLFF. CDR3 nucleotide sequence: TGTGCCAGCAGCGGGGGGACGGGGGATGAAAAACTGTTTTTT.

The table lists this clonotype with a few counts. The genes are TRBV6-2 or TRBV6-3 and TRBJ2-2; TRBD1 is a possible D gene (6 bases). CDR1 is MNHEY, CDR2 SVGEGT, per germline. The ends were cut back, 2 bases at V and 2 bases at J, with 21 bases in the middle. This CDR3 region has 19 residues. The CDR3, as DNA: TGTGCCAGCAGTTACGACGGGAAGAAAACAGGGTTTAACACCGGGGAGCTGTTTTTT. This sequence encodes CASSYDGKKTGFNTGELFF.

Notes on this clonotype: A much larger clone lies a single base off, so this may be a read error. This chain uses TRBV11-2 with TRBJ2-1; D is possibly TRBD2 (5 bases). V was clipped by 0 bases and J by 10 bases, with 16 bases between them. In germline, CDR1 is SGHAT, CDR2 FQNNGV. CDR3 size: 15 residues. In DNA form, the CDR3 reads TGTGCCAGCAGCTTAGAGGATTACCTAGACTACGAGCAGTTCTTC. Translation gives CASSLEDYLDYEQFF.

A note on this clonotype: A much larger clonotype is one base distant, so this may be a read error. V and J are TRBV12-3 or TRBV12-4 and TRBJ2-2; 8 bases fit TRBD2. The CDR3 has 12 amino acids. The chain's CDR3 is CASKLAAGELSF. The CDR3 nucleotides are TGTGCCAGCAAACTAGCGGCCGGGGAGCTGTCTTTT.

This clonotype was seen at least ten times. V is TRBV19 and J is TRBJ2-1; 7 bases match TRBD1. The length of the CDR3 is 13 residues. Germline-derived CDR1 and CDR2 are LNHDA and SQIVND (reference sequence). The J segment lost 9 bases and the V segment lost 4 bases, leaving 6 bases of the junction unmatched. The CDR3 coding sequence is TGTGCCAGTAGTACGACAGGGTCGGGTGAGCAGTTCTTC. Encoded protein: CASSTTGSGEQFF.

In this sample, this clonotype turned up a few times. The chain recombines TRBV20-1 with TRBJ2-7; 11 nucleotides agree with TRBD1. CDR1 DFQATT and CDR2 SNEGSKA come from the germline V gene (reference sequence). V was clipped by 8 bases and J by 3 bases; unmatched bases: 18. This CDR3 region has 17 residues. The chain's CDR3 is CSSGGTGGRLADYEQYF. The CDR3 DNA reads TGCAGTTCAGGGGGGACAGGGGGTCGACTAGCGGACTACGAGCAGTACTTC.